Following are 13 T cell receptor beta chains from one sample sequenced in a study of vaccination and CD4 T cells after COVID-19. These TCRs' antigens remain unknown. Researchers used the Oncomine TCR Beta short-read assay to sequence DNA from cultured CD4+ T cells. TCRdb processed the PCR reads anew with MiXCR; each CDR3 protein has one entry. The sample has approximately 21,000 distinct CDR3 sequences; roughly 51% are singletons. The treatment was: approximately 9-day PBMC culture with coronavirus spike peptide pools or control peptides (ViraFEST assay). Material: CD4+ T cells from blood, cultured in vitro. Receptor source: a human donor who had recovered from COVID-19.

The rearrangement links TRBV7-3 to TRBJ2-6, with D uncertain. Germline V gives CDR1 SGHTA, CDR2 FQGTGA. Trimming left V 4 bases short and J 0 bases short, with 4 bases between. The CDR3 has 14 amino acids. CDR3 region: CASSWSSGANVLTF. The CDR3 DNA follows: TGTGCCAGCAGCTGGAGCTCTGGGGCCAACGTCCTGACTTTC.

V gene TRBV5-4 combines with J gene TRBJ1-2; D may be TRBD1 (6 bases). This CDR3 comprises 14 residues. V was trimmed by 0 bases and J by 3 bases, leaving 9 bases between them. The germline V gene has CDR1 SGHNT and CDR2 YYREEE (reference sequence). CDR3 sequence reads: CASSLAGQHYGYTF. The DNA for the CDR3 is TGTGCCAGCAGCTTGGCTGGACAGCACTATGGCTACACCTTC.

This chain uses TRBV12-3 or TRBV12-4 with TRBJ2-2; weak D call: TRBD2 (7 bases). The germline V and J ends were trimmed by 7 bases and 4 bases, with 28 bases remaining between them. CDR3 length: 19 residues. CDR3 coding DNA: TGTGCCAGCATTAAAGCCCCCATAGAATGGGGGGGGCCCACCGGGGAGCTGTTTTTT. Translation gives CASIKAPIEWGGPTGELFF.

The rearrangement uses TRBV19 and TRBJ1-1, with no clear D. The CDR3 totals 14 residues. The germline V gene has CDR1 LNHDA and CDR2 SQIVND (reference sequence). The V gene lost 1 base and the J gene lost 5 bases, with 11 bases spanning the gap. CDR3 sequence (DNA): TGTGCCAGTAGTATAGGTGCGTATGGGACTGAAGCTTTCTTT. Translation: CASSIGAYGTEAFF.

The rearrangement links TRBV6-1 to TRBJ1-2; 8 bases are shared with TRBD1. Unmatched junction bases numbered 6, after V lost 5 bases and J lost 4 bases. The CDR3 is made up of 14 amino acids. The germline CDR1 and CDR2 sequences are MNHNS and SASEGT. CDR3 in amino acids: CASSPGGSSYGYTF. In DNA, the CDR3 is TGTGCCAGCAGTCCAGGGGGCTCTAGCTATGGCTACACCTTC.

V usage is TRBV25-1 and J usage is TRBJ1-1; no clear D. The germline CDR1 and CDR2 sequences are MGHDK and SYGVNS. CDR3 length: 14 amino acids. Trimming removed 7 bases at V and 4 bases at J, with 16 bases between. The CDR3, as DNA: TGTGCCAGCATGGGCCCAGGCCGGGGCACTGAAGCTTTCTTT. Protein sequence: CASMGPGRGTEAFF. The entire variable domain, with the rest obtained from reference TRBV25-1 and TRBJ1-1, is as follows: EADIYQTPRYLVIGTGKKITLECSQTMGHDKMYWYQQDPGMELHLIHYSYGVNSTEKGDLSSESTVSRIRTEHFPLTLESARPSHTSQYLCASMGPGRGTEAFFGQGTRLTVV.

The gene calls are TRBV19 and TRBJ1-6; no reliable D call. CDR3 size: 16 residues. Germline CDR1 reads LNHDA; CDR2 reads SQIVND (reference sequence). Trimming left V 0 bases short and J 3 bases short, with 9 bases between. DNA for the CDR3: TGTGCCAGTAGTATAGAAGCCAGTGTCTATAATTCACCCCTCCACTTT. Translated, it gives CASSIEASVYNSPLHF. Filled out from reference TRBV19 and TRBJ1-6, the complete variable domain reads DGGITQSPKYLFRKEGQNVTLSCEQNLNHDAMYWYRQDPGQGLRLIYYSQIVNDFQKGDIAEGYSVSREKKESFPLTVTSAQKNPTAFYLCASSIEASVYNSPLHFGNGTRLTVT.

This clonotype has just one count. The CDR3 loop is CASSLGYETQYF. The CDR3 region has the DNA TGCGCCAGCAGCTTGGGTTATGAGACCCAGTACTTC. The chain couples TRBV5-1 to TRBJ2-5; no firm D call. Trimming pared 0 bases from V and 5 bases from J, leaving 5 bases between. The CDR3 length is 12 residues. Germline CDR1 is SGHRS and CDR2 is YFSETQ.

CDR3: CASSPRQGIGLGNYGYTF. The DNA of the CDR3 is TGTGCCAGCAGCCCGCGACAGGGAATAGGCTTAGGGAACTATGGCTACACCTTC. The chain couples TRBV11-2 to TRBJ1-2; 7 bases map to TRBD1. Germline assignment: CDR1 SGHAT and CDR2 FQNNGV. V shed 5 bases, J shed 2 bases, and the junction held 17 bases outside the gene matches. CDR3 length: 18 amino acids. The full variable domain, in which reference TRBV11-2 and TRBJ1-2 provide the parts outside the CDR3, is EAGVAQSPRYKIIEKRQSVAFWCNPISGHATLYWYQQILGQGPKLLIQFQNNGVVDDSQLPKDRFSAERLKGVDSTLKIQPAKLEDSAVYLCASSPRQGIGLGNYGYTFGSGTRLTVV.

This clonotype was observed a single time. The CDR3 DNA follows: TGTGCCAGCACCCAGGGACGGTCTGGAAACACCATATATTTT. Protein sequence: CASTQGRSGNTIYF. V usage is TRBV7-9 and J usage is TRBJ1-3; D may be TRBD1 (5 bases). The ends were cut back, 7 bases at V and 1 base at J, with 11 bases in the middle. This CDR3 is built from 14 residues. Germline V gene lookup returns CDR1 SEHNR and CDR2 FQNEAQ (reference sequence).

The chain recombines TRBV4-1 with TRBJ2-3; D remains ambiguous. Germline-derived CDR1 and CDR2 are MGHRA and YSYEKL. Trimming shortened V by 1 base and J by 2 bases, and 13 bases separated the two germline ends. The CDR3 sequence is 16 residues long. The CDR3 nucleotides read TGCGCCAGCAGCCAAGTGGATATGGGCTTCACAGATACGCAGTATTTT. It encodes CASSQVDMGFTDTQYF.

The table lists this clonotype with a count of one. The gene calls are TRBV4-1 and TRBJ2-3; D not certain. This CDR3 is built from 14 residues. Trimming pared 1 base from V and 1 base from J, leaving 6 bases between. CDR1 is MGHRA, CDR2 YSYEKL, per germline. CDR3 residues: CASSQGFRTDTQYF. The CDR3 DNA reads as TGCGCCAGCAGCCAAGGGTTCCGCACAGATACGCAGTATTTT.

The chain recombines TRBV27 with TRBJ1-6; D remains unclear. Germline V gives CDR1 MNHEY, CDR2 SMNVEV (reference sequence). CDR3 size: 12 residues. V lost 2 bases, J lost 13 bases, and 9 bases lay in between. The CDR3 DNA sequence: TGTGCCAGCAGTTTAGAGTCGGGCCCCCTCCACTTT. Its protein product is CASSLESGPLHF.